This TCR beta chain was sequenced during a study of early T cells in non-severe SARS-CoV-2 infection. The wider study: Chains stayed unpaired after sequencing of bulk RNA from unsorted whole blood.

Findings of the study overall: A preference for anti-spike CD8 responses marked VDJdb matching, which missed private and CD4 specificities.

Germline V gene data show CDR1 as WNHNN and CDR2 as SYGVQD (reference sequence). The V gene end was trimmed by 6 bases and the J gene end by 4 bases; junction bases not matched to a gene: 1. This CDR3 comprises 13 residues. Ten or more counts support this clonotype. Its antigen is undetermined. Unique molecular identifiers were added to individual cDNA molecules. Using its own MiXCR run on the 5' RACE reads, TCRdb lists one record per CDR3 protein. Of over 90,000 distinct CDR3 sequences in the sample, about an eighth were seen once. This TCR came from an adult who was a healthcare worker with PCR-confirmed SARS-CoV-2 infection or an uninfected control (not recorded which). The source material was whole blood. The chain couples TRBV10-1 to TRBJ2-5; TRBD2 aligns across 11 bases. CDR3 region: CASSGLAGETQYF. The CDR3 DNA is TGCGCCAGCAGCGGACTAGCGGGAGAGACCCAGTACTTC.